These T cell receptor beta chains were read from a single sample in a study of T cell responses to AZD1222 COVID-19 vaccine. Generated by immunoSEQ multiplex PCR, the TCRdb table keeps only in-frame clones and is missing some. The sample records 75,000 to 100,000 clones, 65% to 90% being singletons. The specimen comprised peripheral blood, sampled on day 0 of AZD1222 vaccination. The receptors derive from an adult in good health. The CDR3 runs from the conserved cysteine through the conserved F or W. The D gene is left open where the match is weak. Size values are once, few and many counts, or a class for expanded clones, and some rows have none.

cdr3_aa	cdr3_nt	j_call	v_call	d_call	clone_size
CASSARQGLGYGYTF	TGTGCCAGCAGCGCAAGACAGGGTTTAGGCTATGGCTACACCTTC	TRBJ1-2	TRBV7-9	TRBD1	NA
CATSRQENQPQHF	TGTGCCACCAGTCGGCAGGAGAATCAGCCCCAGCATTTT	TRBJ1-5	TRBV10-3	NA	NA
CASSLGLGSSYNEQFF	TGTGCCAGCAGCTTGGGACTAGGGAGCTCCTACAATGAGCAGTTCTTC	TRBJ2-1	TRBV7-9	TRBD2	NA
CSVRPPGTPTQYF	TGCAGCGTTCGACCACCCGGGACCCCGACCCAGTACTTC	TRBJ2-5	TRBV29-1	NA	NA
CASSYSRIGDSPLHF	TGTGCCAGCAGTTACTCTCGAATAGGGGATTCACCCCTCCACTTT	TRBJ1-6	TRBV6-5	NA	NA
CASSLGQDNSPLHF	TGCGCCAGCAGCTTAGGACAGGATAATTCACCCCTCCACTTT	TRBJ1-6	TRBV5-1	TRBD1	once
CASSLAAGYLEQYF	TGTGCCAGCAGCTTAGCCGCAGGGTATCTCGAGCAGTACTTC	TRBJ2-7	TRBV7-9	NA	NA
CASSTQAGGPYEQYF	TGTGCCAGCAGCACGCAAGCGGGAGGACCTTACGAGCAGTACTTC	TRBJ2-7	TRBV9	TRBD2	NA
CASGPLQGMNTEAFF	TGTGCCAGTGGTCCCCTACAGGGGATGAACACTGAAGCTTTCTTT	TRBJ1-1	TRBV19	TRBD1	NA
CASSPRTATNEKLFF	TGTGCCAGCTCGCCCAGGACAGCAACTAATGAAAAACTGTTTTTT	TRBJ1-4	TRBV18	NA	NA
CAWSVNSPLHF	TGTGCCTGGAGTGTAAATTCACCCCTCCACTTT	TRBJ1-6	TRBV30	NA	NA